The 22 T cell receptor beta chains reported below all come from one sample, sequenced in a study of blood T cell repertoires in COVID-19. TCRdb's table, derived via immunoSEQ multiplex PCR, lists solely in-frame clones and lacks some. The sample lists approximately 97,000 clones, more than 75% occurring once. Specimen: peripheral blood. The receptor set was obtained from a human donor in a cohort sampled during active COVID-19.

This chain connects TRBV5-1 to TRBJ1-6, with 7 bases that match TRBD1. The germline V gene encodes CDR1 SGHRS and CDR2 YFSETQ. Trimming at V came to 4 bases and at J to 7 bases, leaving 5 bases not matched to a gene. The CDR3 length is 14 residues. The CDR3: CASSPDRENSPLHF. The CDR3 DNA sequence: TGCGCCAGCAGCCCCGACAGGGAGAATTCACCCCTCCACTTT.

This rearrangement joins TRBV19 to TRBJ1-1; TRBD1 matches at 10 bases. Germline CDR1 is LNHDA and CDR2 is SQIVND (reference sequence). With V trimmed by 0 bases and J by 3 bases, 10 bases remained unmatched. The length of the CDR3 is 18 residues. CDR3 sequence reads: CASSIDPRQGAIDTEAFF. CDR3 nucleotides: TGTGCCAGTAGTATAGATCCGAGACAGGGGGCGATTGACACTGAAGCTTTCTTT.

This chain joins TRBV28 and TRBJ2-3, with D possibly TRBD2 on 6 matching bases. Trimming stripped 6 bases from V and 6 bases from J, with 13 bases between. This CDR3 has 13 amino acids. Germline CDR1 reads MDHEN; CDR2 reads SYDVKM. The CDR3 nucleotides are TGTGCCAGCAGACTCACTAGCATCGATACGCAGTATTTT. It encodes CASRLTSIDTQYF. The variable domain in full, with the rest retrieved from reference TRBV28 and TRBJ2-3, is DVKVTQSSRYLVKRTGEKVFLECVQDMDHENMFWYRQDPGLGLRLIYFSYDVKMKEKGDIPEGYSVSREKKERFSLILESASTNQTSMYLCASRLTSIDTQYFGPGTRLTVL.

The chain links TRBV11-2 to TRBJ2-5, with D tentatively TRBD2 (6 bases). Per germline, CDR1 SGHAT and CDR2 FQNNGV. This CDR3 has 13 amino acids. Trimming cost V 5 bases and J 2 bases, with 9 bases left between them. CDR3 DNA: TGTGCCAGCAGCGTCGGGAGTCAAGAGACCCAGTACTTC. It codes for CASSVGSQETQYF.

A few counts support this clone. This chain connects TRBV19 to TRBJ2-2, with D possibly TRBD1 on 6 matching bases. Germline lookup yields CDR1 LNHDA and CDR2 SQIVND (reference sequence). V lost 2 bases to trimming and J lost 7 bases, with 26 bases between them. The CDR3 is 19 residues long. The DNA of the CDR3 is TGTGCCAGTAGTATATTAGTCAGGGGAGCCGGGACCTACGGCGGGGAGCTGTTTTTT. As protein: CASSILVRGAGTYGGELFF.

This clone appeared once. The chain's CDR3 is CASSLDRGGETQYF. Written as DNA, the CDR3 is TGTGCCAGCAGCTTGGACAGGGGGGGAGAGACCCAGTACTTC. The gene calls are TRBV13 and TRBJ2-5; 10 bases line up with TRBD1. J lost 4 bases, V lost 3 bases, and 2 bases had no gene match. Looked up from germline, CDR1 is PRHDT and CDR2 is FYEKMQ (reference sequence). This CDR3 spans 14 amino acids.

The rearrangement links TRBV15 to TRBJ2-7; tentative D call: TRBD1 (6 bases). This CDR3 contains 13 residues. Germline V gene data show CDR1 as LNHNV and CDR2 as YYDKDF (reference sequence). Trimming left V 4 bases short and J 3 bases short, with 10 bases between. CDR3 DNA sequence: TGTGCCACCAGCAAGCTACAGGGCTACGAGCAGTACTTC. Amino acids: CATSKLQGYEQYF.

DNA for the CDR3: TGTGCCTGGAGAAGGAGGGGGGGGACAGGAGATCAGCCCCAGCATTTT. Its translation: CAWRRRGGTGDQPQHF. V and J are TRBV30 and TRBJ1-5; 8 bases are shared with TRBD1. The CDR3 has 16 residues. The germline gives CDR1 GTSNPN, CDR2 SVGIG (reference sequence). Unmatched junction bases numbered 12, after V lost 3 bases and J lost 5 bases.

The V gene is TRBV6-5, the J gene TRBJ2-2; 9 nucleotides line up with TRBD2. V trimming: 8 bases; J trimming: 2 bases; junction bases outside the gene matches: 6. Germline V lookup: CDR1 MNHEY, CDR2 SVGAGI. The CDR3 is made up of 15 amino acids. The CDR3, as DNA: TGTGCCAGCGGATATAGCGGGGGTAACACCGGGGAGCTGTTTTTT. Amino acid sequence: CASGYSGGNTGELFF.

The chain is built from TRBV19 and TRBJ1-5; 7 bases agree with TRBD1. Per germline, CDR1 LNHDA and CDR2 SQIVND (reference sequence). Germline trimming cut 6 bases from V and 5 bases from J; bases unmatched to any gene: 10. The CDR3 runs 15 residues. In DNA, the CDR3 is TGTGCCAGTAGAGGTAACACAGGGGAGCATCAGCCCCAGCATTTT. Translating gives CASRGNTGEHQPQHF.

The gene calls are TRBV10-3 and TRBJ2-7; 7 bases map to TRBD2. The CDR3 runs 15 residues. Germline CDR1 is ENHRY and CDR2 is SYGVKD. The trim removed 0 bases at V and 3 bases at J, leaving 5 bases unmatched. The CDR3 DNA is TGTGCCATCAGTGAGTCGGGGCGGGGGAACTACGAGCAGTACTTC. It is translated as CAISESGRGNYEQYF.

The chain links TRBV18 to TRBJ1-4, with D possibly matching TRBD1 (6 bases). Deletions cut 3 bases from V and 5 bases from J, with 10 bases between. The CDR3 has 14 amino acids. Germline V gene data show CDR1 as KGHSH and CDR2 as LQKENI. The CDR3 coding sequence is TGTGCCAGCTCACCGGACAGAGAGAATGAAAAACTGTTTTTT. Its translation: CASSPDRENEKLFF. Combining the CDR3 with reference TRBV18 and TRBJ1-4 gives the whole variable domain NAGVMQNPRHLVRRRGQEARLRCSPMKGHSHVYWYRQLPEEGLKFMVYLQKENIIDESGMPKERFSAEFPKEGPSILRIQQVVRGDSAAYFCASSPDRENEKLFFGSGTQLSVL.

The rearrangement joins TRBV12-3 or TRBV12-4 to TRBJ1-5; no clear D gene. This CDR3 region has 11 residues. Trimming cost V 5 bases and J 5 bases, with 4 bases left between them. This CDR3 reads CASSLHQPQHF. CDR3 nucleotide sequence: TGTGCCAGCAGTCTCCATCAGCCCCAGCATTTT.

The CDR3 DNA is TGTGCCAGCAGCCTCCGACTAGCGGTCCCAGATACGCAGTATTTT. This codes for CASSLRLAVPDTQYF. V usage is TRBV16 and J usage is TRBJ2-3, with 9 nucleotides matching TRBD2. The trim removed 4 bases at V and 4 bases at J, leaving 6 bases unmatched. This CDR3 has 15 amino acids. Germline lookup yields CDR1 KGHSY and CDR2 FQNENV.

The gene calls are TRBV27 and TRBJ2-2, with D possibly TRBD2 on 5 matching bases. V was cut by 2 bases and J by 6 bases, with 7 bases left in between. CDR1 and CDR2 (germline): MNHEY, SMNVEV (reference sequence). The CDR3 is 13 amino acids. The chain's CDR3 is CASSLLGAGELFF. The CDR3 nucleotides are TGTGCCAGCAGTTTACTCGGGGCCGGGGAGCTGTTTTTT.

This clone was detected only a few times. The genes are TRBV4-1 and TRBJ2-7; D perhaps matches TRBD1 (6 bases). The CDR3 loop spans 14 amino acids. The V gene lost 4 bases and the J gene lost 6 bases, with 16 bases spanning the gap. CDR1 and CDR2 from the germline V gene are MGHRA and YSYEKL. The CDR3 sequence: CASSRGTGSPEQYF. Here the CDR3 DNA reads TGCGCCAGCAGCCGTGGCACAGGGTCCCCCGAGCAGTACTTC.

This rearrangement joins TRBV3-1 (or the pseudogene TRBV3-2) to TRBJ1-1; D is unresolved. The germline V gene encodes CDR1 LGHDT and CDR2 YNNKEL (reference sequence). Trimming removed 0 bases at V and 6 bases at J, with 14 bases between. The CDR3 is made up of 15 amino acids. The CDR3 sequence: CASSQDISLSSEAFF. Written as DNA, the CDR3 is TGTGCCAGCAGCCAAGATATCTCCCTGAGCTCTGAAGCTTTCTTT.

Comments on this clone: The same CDR3 arises from other DNA sequences in this sample as well. This chain connects TRBV5-8 to TRBJ2-5; possibly TRBD1 for D (6 bases). Germline lookup yields CDR1 SGHTS and CDR2 YDEGEE. The V end lost 4 bases, the J end lost 2 bases, and 9 bases lay between the germline ends. The CDR3 is 13 residues long. The CDR3 bases are TGTGCCAGCAGCCTAGGACAGCAAGAGACCCAGTACTTC. It is translated as CASSLGQQETQYF. The whole variable domain, remainder taken from reference TRBV5-8 and TRBJ2-5, is EAGVTQSPTHLIKTRGQQATLRCSPISGHTSVYWYQQALGLGLQFLLWYDEGEERNRGNFPPRFSGRQFPNYSSELNVNALELEDSALYLCASSLGQQETQYFGPGTRLLVL.

This chain connects TRBV2 to TRBJ2-7; 10 nucleotides agree with TRBD1. The V gene end was trimmed by 6 bases and the J gene end by 6 bases; junction bases not matched to a gene: 5. This CDR3 has 13 residues. Germline-derived CDR1 and CDR2 are SNHLY and FYNNEI. This CDR3 is CASRSGQGIEQYF. CDR3 nucleotides: TGTGCCAGCAGGTCGGGACAGGGGATCGAGCAGTACTTC.

V and J are TRBV6-5 and TRBJ2-1, with TRBD1 matching 7 bases. CDR1 is MNHEY, CDR2 SVGAGI, per germline. This CDR3 comprises 12 residues. The V gene end was trimmed by 5 bases and the J gene end by 12 bases; junction bases not matched to a gene: 7. CDR3 DNA sequence: TGTGCCAGCAGTCCACAGGGGTGGGGGCAGTTCTTC. This sequence encodes CASSPQGWGQFF.

V and J are TRBV6-2 or TRBV6-3 and TRBJ2-7; 11 bases map to TRBD1. The V gene end was trimmed by 6 bases and the J gene end by 6 bases; junction bases not matched to a gene: 7. The CDR3 has 14 residues. CDR1 and CDR2 from the germline V gene are MNHEY and SVGEGT. Written as DNA, the CDR3 is TGTGCCAGCAGGCCTACCGGGACAGGGGGCGAGCAGTACTTC. Translation: CASRPTGTGGEQYF.

V is TRBV11-3 and J is TRBJ2-2; D is perhaps TRBD1 (5 bases). In germline, CDR1 is SGHNT, CDR2 YENEEA. V gave up 4 bases and J gave up 6 bases, with 15 bases separating them. The CDR3 is made up of 15 amino acids. The CDR3 loop is CASSYEYRGSGELFF. CDR3 DNA: TGTGCCAGCAGCTATGAATATAGGGGTTCCGGGGAGCTGTTTTTT. The variable domain in full, completed from reference TRBV11-3 and TRBJ2-2, reads EAGVVQSPRYKIIEKKQPVAFWCNPISGHNTLYWYLQNLGQGPELLIRYENEEAVDDSQLPKDRFSAERLKGVDSTLKIQPAELGDSAVYLCASSYEYRGSGELFFGEGSRLTVL.